This T cell receptor beta chain is from a study of cytomegalovirus exposure and HLA in healthy donors. Study-wide findings and caveats: Reports state that TCR beta sequences accurately predicted most subjects' HLA-A and HLA-B alleles. Compared with the roughly 670-donor mean, an Asian-associated ancestry cluster reportedly had fewer N-insertions, according to a later analysis. Among the sequence variants, a highly shared cluster was likely an artifact of sequencing. Exclusion applied to some V segments, including TRBV6-2 and TRBV6-3, as they were indistinguishable.

This clone was seen once. What it recognizes is unknown. Both 60 Vbeta primers and 13 Jbeta primers went into the PCR. Produced via immunoSEQ multiplex PCR; TCRdb's table is partial and in-frame only. Here the sample spans around 100,000 clones, 78% being singletons. Germline-derived CDR1 and CDR2 are MNHEY and SVGAGI. The CDR3 spans 15 residues. J gave up 5 bases and V 5 bases, and 6 bases lay outside the gene matches. The sequence was collected from a woman in her 40s in good health and CMV-seropositive. The chain has TRBV6-5 and TRBJ2-7; TRBD2 agrees at 13 bases. The sequenced sample consisted of PBMCs. CDR3 loop: CASSQGLAGVHEQYF. CDR3 DNA sequence: TGTGCCAGCAGTCAAGGACTAGCGGGAGTCCACGAGCAGTACTTC.